This T cell receptor beta chain was captured in a study of T cell responses to AZD1222 COVID-19 vaccine. Study overall: Second doses that came at about 4 or about 12 weeks were put together. Overall study findings and caveats: Along spike, vaccine-associated CD4 TCRs were found throughout, with dominance at 160-218 and 743-854.

Regarding this clone: The antigen is unknown.

Trimming cost V 3 bases and J 4 bases; bases outside gene matches: 13. The germline V gene encodes CDR1 KGHDR and CDR2 SFDVKD. The CDR3 consists of 17 residues. Assay: immunoSEQ multiplex PCR; the TCRdb copy retains only in-frame clones and omits some. The sample contains 80,000 to 100,000 clones, roughly 86% of which appear only once. V and J are TRBV24-1 and TRBJ2-7; TRBD2 matches 8 bases. This clonotype was sampled from an adult in good health. The specimen comprised peripheral blood, sampled on day 0 of AZD1222 vaccination. CDR3 DNA: TGTGCCACCAGTGATGCGGGAGCGGGGGCCAAACAGTACGAGCAGTACTTC. This encodes CATSDAGAGAKQYEQYF.